This passage covers 8 T cell receptor beta chains from one sample sequenced in a study of OX40 agonist ivuxolimab in advanced cancers. Libraries were prepared by immunoSEQ multiplex PCR; TCRdb keeps only in-frame clonotypes and omits some of them. The data hold roughly 63,000 clones, with about nine tenths observed a single time. Here the sequenced sample was CD4+ or CD8+ T cells sorted from blood, taken in a trial of the OX40 agonist ivuxolimab. These receptors all stem from an adult with an advanced solid tumor such as melanoma, head and neck, liver or kidney cancer.

This clone was found a few times. The chain carries TRBV2 and TRBJ1-5; D is unresolved. This CDR3 is built from 13 residues. Looked up from germline, CDR1 is SNHLY and CDR2 is FYNNEI. Trimming left V 3 bases short and J 1 base short, with 4 bases between. The CDR3 protein is CASSEISNQPQHF. CDR3 DNA sequence: TGTGCCAGCAGTGAGATAAGCAATCAGCCCCAGCATTTT.

The V gene is TRBV5-8, the J gene TRBJ1-2; D call uncertain. V was shortened by 4 bases and J by 7 bases, with 5 bases between the two germline ends. CDR1 is SGHTS, CDR2 YDEGEE, per germline. The CDR3 is 10 residues long. The CDR3 DNA reads as TGTGCCAGCAGCCTAAGTGGCTACACCTTC. Its translation is CASSLSGYTF.

This clone has just one count. The chain couples TRBV5-4 to TRBJ1-1; 8 bases are a match to TRBD1. CDR1 is SGHNT, CDR2 YYREEE, per germline (reference sequence). The V gene end was trimmed by 2 bases and the J gene end by 1 base; junction bases not matched to a gene: 7. The length of the CDR3 is 16 residues. CDR3 protein: CASSFAPGQANTEAFF. DNA for the CDR3: TGTGCCAGCAGCTTTGCCCCGGGACAGGCGAACACTGAAGCTTTCTTT.

The rearrangement uses TRBV13 and TRBJ2-1; unclear D gene. V was trimmed by 6 bases and J by 9 bases, leaving 18 bases between them. This CDR3 is 14 amino acids long. Per germline, CDR1 PRHDT and CDR2 FYEKMQ (reference sequence). CDR3: CASSVRLPRPEQFF. CDR3 in DNA: TGTGCCAGCAGTGTAAGGCTTCCCCGTCCTGAGCAGTTCTTC.

The chain carries TRBV29-1 and TRBJ2-1; D gene ambiguous. V shed 4 bases and J shed 8 bases, with 9 bases lying between them. The CDR3 covers 11 residues. CDR1 is SQVTM, CDR2 ANQGSEA, per germline. Here the CDR3 DNA reads TGCAGCGTTGGGAAGGGCGATGAGCAGTTCTTC. Amino acids: CSVGKGDEQFF.

The J gene is TRBJ1-2, the V gene TRBV7-3; a weak D match, TRBD1 (6 bases). CDR1 is SGHTA, CDR2 FQGTGA, per germline. The CDR3 runs to 13 residues. V was cut by 5 bases and J by 2 bases, with 9 bases left in between. This chain's CDR3 is CASSEQGNYGYTF. The CDR3 DNA follows: TGTGCCAGCAGCGAACAGGGAAACTATGGCTACACCTTC. Full variable domain (missing parts from reference TRBV7-3 and TRBJ1-2): GAGVSQTPSNKVTEKGKYVELRCDPISGHTALYWYRQSLGQGPEFLIYFQGTGAADDSGLPNDRFFAVRPEGSVSTLKIQRTERGDSAVYLCASSEQGNYGYTFGSGTRLTVV.

This chain uses TRBV11-2 with TRBJ1-2, with a possible D match to TRBD1 (5 bases). V shed 0 bases and J shed 8 bases, with 16 bases lying between them. In germline, CDR1 is SGHAT, CDR2 FQNNGV. CDR3 length: 15 amino acids. CDR3 sequence (DNA): TGTGCCAGCAGCTTAGATTCAGGGTCCAGGGAAGGCTACACCTTC. Encoded protein: CASSLDSGSREGYTF.

The genes are TRBV19 and TRBJ2-7, with D perhaps TRBD2 (5 bases). Germline V lookup: CDR1 LNHDA, CDR2 SQIVND (reference sequence). V was pared by 10 bases and J by 3 bases, with 10 bases between. The CDR3 consists of 11 residues. The CDR3, as DNA: TGTGCCACCTCCCGGGACTACGAGCAGTACTTC. Its protein is CATSRDYEQYF.